The rows below give T cell receptor beta chains drawn from one sample of a study of T cell therapy after organ transplantation. Which antigens these TCRs recognize remains unknown. Assay: immunoSEQ multiplex PCR; the TCRdb copy retains only in-frame clones and omits some. Of about 48,000 clones listed, over 90% are singletons. This sample comprised CD8+ T cells from blood, obtained before autologous CMV-specific T cell therapy. The receptors shown here come from a human patient who had received a solid organ transplant and had CMV disease. CDR3s include the opening cysteine and the closing phenylalanine or tryptophan. Clone size is stated in some rows and not others, as once, few, many or a class when expanded.

abundance,v_gene,j_gene,CDR3aa
few,TRBV5-1,TRBJ1-1,CASSPPGQSEAFF
.,TRBV14,TRBJ1-2,CASSRPGQLNYGYTF
.,TRBV4-1,TRBJ2-1,CASSPRQREEANEQFF
.,TRBV5-5,TRBJ2-7,CASSLGTGANLGEQYF
.,TRBV27,TRBJ2-5,CASSSPGTSGGQETQYF
.,TRBV14,TRBJ2-6,CASSQVPGHGANVLTF
.,TRBV7-9,TRBJ2-1,CASSLSFEQFF
.,TRBV5-1,TRBJ1-4,CASSLSGIANEKLFF
.,TRBV29-1,TRBJ2-1,CSVVQVSNEQFF
.,TRBV10-1,TRBJ1-1,CASSESMGGMNTEAFF
.,TRBV4-2,TRBJ1-5,CASSQGGRDYGNQPQHF
.,TRBV27,TRBJ1-1,CASSFQGAPGNTEAFF
.,TRBV4-1,TRBJ2-4,CASSQPAGLAKNIQYF
.,TRBV5-6,TRBJ2-7,CASSASWYEQYF
once,TRBV7-3,TRBJ2-2,CASSFGHSGRGGELFF
.,TRBV15,TRBJ1-2,CATGDLLGGYTF
.,TRBV9,TRBJ1-2,CASSVAETENFYGYTF
.,TRBV19,TRBJ1-1,CASSPSTGLWGTEAFF
.,TRBV15,TRBJ1-2,CATSAQAPGGYTF
.,TRBV7-6,.,CASSTAGPGSYEQYF
.,TRBV7-9,TRBJ2-2,CASSPSRGGELFF
.,TRBV11-2,TRBJ2-2,CASSLWGSGTIGTGELFF
.,TRBV13,TRBJ1-4,CASSETSGGEVATNEKLFF
.,TRBV19,TRBJ2-3,CASSTGTGADTQYF
.,TRBV7-8,TRBJ2-1,CASSSSRGSYNEQFF
once,TRBV11-2,TRBJ2-5,CASSLISAGQETQYF
.,TRBV11-3,TRBJ2-5,CASSLRSQETQYF
.,TRBV7-2,TRBJ2-5,CASSPMTGDRDQETQYF
.,TRBV7-2,TRBJ2-5,CASSLGVWEEPYF
.,TRBV27,TRBJ2-1,CASSFTPRGNEQFF
.,TRBV29-1,TRBJ2-1,CSVNSWNEQFF
.,TRBV27,TRBJ2-4,CASSRRQGGPPIDIQYF
once,TRBV5-4,TRBJ1-2,CASSPDRGLTSNYGYTF
.,TRBV30,TRBJ2-7,CARSGPQGEQYF
.,TRBV7-2,TRBJ2-1,CASSLRTLGEQFF
.,TRBV6-1,TRBJ2-2,CASRLNTGELFF
.,TRBV5-1,TRBJ1-5,CASSPGQGSNQPQHF
.,TRBV4-1,TRBJ1-5,CASSERWDSNQPQHF
once,TRBV10-2,TRBJ2-7,CASKGGLDYEQYF
.,TRBV7-9,TRBJ2-1,CASSVDRGLLNEQFF
.,TRBV6-6,TRBJ1-5,CASSYAGVNQPQHF
.,TRBV27,TRBJ2-7,CASSVGQGYEQYF